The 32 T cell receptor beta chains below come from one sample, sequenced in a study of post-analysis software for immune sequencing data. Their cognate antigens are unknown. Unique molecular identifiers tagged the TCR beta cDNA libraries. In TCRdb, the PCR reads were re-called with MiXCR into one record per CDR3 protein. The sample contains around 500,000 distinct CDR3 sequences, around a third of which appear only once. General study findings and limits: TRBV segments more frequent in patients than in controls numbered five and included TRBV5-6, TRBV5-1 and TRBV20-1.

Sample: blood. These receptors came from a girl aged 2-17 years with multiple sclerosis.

The CDR3: CASSLAGAGGGYEQYF. The CDR3 nucleotides are TGTGCCAGCAGCTTAGCGGGTGCAGGGGGCGGGTACGAGCAGTACTTC. V gene TRBV7-8 combines with J gene TRBJ2-5; 8 nucleotides align to TRBD1. The DNA end is more similar to TRBJ2-7, so the J call may be wrong. Germline CDR1 reads SGHVS; CDR2 reads FQNEAQ. This CDR3 is 16 amino acids long.

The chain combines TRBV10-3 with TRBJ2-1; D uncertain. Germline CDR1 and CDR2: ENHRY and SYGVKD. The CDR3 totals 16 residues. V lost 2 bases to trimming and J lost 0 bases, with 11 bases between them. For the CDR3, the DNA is TGTGCCATCAGTGAGGATCCCTTCAGCTCCTACAATGAGCAGTTCTTC. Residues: CAISEDPFSSYNEQFF.

CDR3 coding DNA: TGTGCCAGCAGTTCCGACACCTTGGTCACTGAAGCTTTCTTT. Protein product: CASSSDTLVTEAFF. This rearrangement joins TRBV2 to TRBJ1-1; D is undetermined. V dropped 5 bases and J dropped 4 bases, with 14 bases sitting between them. The CDR3 is made up of 14 amino acids. CDR1 is SNHLY, CDR2 FYNNEI, per germline.

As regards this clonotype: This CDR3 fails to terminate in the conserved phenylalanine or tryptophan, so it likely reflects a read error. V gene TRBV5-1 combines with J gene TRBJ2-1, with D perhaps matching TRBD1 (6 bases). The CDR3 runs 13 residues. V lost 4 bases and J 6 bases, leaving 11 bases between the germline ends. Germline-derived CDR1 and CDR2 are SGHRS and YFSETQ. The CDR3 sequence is CASSTTGPNEQFL. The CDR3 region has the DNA TGCGCCAGCAGCACGACAGGACCCAATGAGCAGTTCTTA.

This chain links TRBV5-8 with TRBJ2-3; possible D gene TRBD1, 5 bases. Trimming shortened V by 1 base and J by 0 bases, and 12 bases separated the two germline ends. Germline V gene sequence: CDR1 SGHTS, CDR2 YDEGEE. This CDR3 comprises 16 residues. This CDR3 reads CASSLNSGASTDTQYF. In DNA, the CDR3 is TGTGCCAGCAGCTTGAATTCTGGGGCTAGCACAGATACGCAGTATTTT.

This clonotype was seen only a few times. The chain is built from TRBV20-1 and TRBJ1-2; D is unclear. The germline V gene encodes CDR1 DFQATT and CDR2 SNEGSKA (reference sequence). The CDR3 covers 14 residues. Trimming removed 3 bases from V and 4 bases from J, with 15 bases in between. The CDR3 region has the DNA TGCAGTGCTAGCGGGCAGAGCGACCGCTATGGCTACACCTTC. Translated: CSASGQSDRYGYTF.

Here the CDR3 reads CASRGDRGPSYEQYF. The CDR3 bases are TGTGCCAGCAGGGGGGACAGGGGACCCTCCTACGAGCAGTACTTC. The chain is built from TRBV2 and TRBJ2-7; TRBD1 agrees at 10 bases. Trimming cost V 6 bases and J 0 bases; bases outside gene matches: 5. The CDR3 has 15 amino acids. Per germline, CDR1 SNHLY and CDR2 FYNNEI.

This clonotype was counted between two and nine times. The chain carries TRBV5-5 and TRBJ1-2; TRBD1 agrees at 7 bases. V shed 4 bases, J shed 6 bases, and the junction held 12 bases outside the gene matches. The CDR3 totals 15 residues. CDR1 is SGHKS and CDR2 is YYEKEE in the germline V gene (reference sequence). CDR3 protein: CASSPMTGLQDGYTF. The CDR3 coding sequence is TGTGCCAGCAGCCCAATGACAGGGCTACAGGATGGCTACACCTTC. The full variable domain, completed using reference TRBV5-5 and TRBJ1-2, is DAGVTQSPTHLIKTRGQQVTLRCSPISGHKSVSWYQQVLGQGPQFIFQYYEKEERGRGNFPDRFSARQFPNYSSELNVNALLLGDSALYLCASSPMTGLQDGYTFGSGTRLTVV.

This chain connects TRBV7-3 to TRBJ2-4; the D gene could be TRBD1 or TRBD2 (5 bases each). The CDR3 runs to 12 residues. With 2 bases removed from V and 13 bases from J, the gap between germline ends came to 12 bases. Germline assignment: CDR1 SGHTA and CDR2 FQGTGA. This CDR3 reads CASSLPMGEQYF. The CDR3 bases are TGTGCCAGCAGCTTACCCATGGGGGAGCAGTACTTC.

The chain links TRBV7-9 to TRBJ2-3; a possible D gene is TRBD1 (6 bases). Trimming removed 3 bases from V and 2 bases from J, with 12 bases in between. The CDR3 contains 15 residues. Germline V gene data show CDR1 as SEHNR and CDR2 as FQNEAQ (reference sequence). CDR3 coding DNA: TGTGCCAGCAGCTTGTGGGGGCAAACCACAGATACGCAGTATTTT. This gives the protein CASSLWGQTTDTQYF.

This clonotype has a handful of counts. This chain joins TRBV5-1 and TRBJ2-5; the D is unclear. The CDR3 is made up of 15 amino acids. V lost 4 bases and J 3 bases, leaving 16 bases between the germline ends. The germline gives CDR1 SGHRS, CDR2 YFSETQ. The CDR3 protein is CASSLTNRLEETQYF. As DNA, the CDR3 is TGCGCCAGCAGCCTTACAAATCGTCTGGAAGAGACCCAGTACTTC.

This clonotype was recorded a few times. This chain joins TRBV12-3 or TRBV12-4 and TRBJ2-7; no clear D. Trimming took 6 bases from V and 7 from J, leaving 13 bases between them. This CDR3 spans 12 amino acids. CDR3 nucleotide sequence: TGTGCCAGCAGCCCGTGGGTTACGGAGCAGTACTTC. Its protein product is CASSPWVTEQYF.

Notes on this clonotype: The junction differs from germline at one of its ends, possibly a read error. The CDR3 coding sequence is TGTGCCAGCAATTTAGCCCTCTCTGGGGCCAACGTCCCGACTTTC. Translating it yields CASNLALSGANVPTF. This chain connects TRBV12-3 or TRBV12-4 to TRBJ2-6, with TRBD1 as a possible D gene (5 bases). This CDR3 spans 15 amino acids.

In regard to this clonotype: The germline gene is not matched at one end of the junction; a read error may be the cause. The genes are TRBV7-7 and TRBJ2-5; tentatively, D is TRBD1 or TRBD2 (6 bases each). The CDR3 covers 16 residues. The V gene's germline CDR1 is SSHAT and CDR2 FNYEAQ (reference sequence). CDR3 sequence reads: CASSLYSVGGREAQYF. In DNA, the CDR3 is TGTGCTAGCAGCTTATATTCGGTGGGGGGCCGAGAGGCCCAGTACTTC. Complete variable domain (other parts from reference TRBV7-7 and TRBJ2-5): GAGVSQSPRYKVTKRGQDVTLRCDPISSHATLYWYQQALGQGPEFLTYFNYEAQPDKSGLPSDRFSAERPEGSISTLTIQRTEQRDSAMYRCASSLYSVGGREAQYFGPGTRLLVL.

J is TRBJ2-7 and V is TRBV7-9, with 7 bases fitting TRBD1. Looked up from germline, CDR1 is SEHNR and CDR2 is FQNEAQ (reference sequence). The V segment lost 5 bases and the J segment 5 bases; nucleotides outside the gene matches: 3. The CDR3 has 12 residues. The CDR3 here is CASSNQGDEQYF. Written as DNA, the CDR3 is TGTGCCAGCAGCAACCAGGGGGACGAGCAGTACTTC.

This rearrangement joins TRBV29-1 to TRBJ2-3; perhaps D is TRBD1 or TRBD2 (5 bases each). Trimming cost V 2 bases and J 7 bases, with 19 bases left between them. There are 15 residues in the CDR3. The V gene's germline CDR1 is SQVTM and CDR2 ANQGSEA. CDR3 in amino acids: CSVERPLKQDYTQYF. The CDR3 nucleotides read TGCAGCGTTGAAAGGCCACTTAAACAGGACTATACGCAGTATTTT.

The DNA of the CDR3 is TGCGCCAGCAGCCAAGAACCGGGGTTGAGTGAAGCTTTCTTT. This gives the protein CASSQEPGLSEAFF. The rearrangement uses TRBV4-1 and TRBJ1-1; D not certain. The CDR3 length is 14 residues. Trimming stripped 0 bases from V and 7 bases from J, with 12 bases between. The germline V gene encodes CDR1 MGHRA and CDR2 YSYEKL.

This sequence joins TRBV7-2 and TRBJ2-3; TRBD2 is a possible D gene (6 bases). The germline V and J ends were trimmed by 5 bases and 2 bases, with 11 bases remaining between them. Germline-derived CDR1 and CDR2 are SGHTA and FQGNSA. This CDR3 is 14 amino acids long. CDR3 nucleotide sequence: TGTGCCAGCAGCCGAGGGGACTTCACAGATACGCAGTATTTT. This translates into CASSRGDFTDTQYF.

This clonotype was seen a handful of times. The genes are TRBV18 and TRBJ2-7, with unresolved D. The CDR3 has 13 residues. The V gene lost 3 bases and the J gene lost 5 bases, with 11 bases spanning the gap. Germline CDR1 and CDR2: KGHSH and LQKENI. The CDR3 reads CASSPLTLNEQYF. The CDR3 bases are TGTGCCAGCTCACCCTTGACCCTGAACGAGCAGTACTTC.

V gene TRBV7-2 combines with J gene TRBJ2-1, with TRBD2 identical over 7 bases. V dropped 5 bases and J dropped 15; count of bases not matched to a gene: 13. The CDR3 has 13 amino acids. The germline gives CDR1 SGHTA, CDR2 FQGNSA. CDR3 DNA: TGTGCCAGCAGCACTCCCGGGACTACTCGAAGGTTCTTC. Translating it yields CASSTPGTTRRFF.

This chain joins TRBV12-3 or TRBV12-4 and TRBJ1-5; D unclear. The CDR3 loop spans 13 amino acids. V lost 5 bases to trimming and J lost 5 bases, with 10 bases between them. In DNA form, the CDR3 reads TGTGCCAGCAGTCCGACCCTCGATCAGCCCCAGCATTTT. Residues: CASSPTLDQPQHF.

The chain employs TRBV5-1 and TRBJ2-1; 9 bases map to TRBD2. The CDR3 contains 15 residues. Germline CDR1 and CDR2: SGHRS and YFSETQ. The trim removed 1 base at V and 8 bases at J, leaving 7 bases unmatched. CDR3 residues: CASSLMSGGLDEQFF. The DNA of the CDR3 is TGCGCCAGCAGCTTGATGAGCGGGGGGCTTGATGAGCAGTTCTTC.

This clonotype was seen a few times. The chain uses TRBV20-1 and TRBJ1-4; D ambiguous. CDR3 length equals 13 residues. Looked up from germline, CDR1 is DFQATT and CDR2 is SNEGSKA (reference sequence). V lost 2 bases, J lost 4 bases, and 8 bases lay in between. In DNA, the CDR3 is TGCAGTGCTAGAACGGGGATTAATGAAAAACTGTTTTTT. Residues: CSARTGINEKLFF.

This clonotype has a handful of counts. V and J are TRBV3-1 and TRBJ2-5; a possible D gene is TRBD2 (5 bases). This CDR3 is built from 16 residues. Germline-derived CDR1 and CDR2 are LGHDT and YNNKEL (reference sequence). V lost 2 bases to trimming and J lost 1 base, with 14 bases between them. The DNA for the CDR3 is TGTGCCAGCAGCCAACGTGGGTCAGGAGGCCAAGAGACCCAGTACTTC. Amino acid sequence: CASSQRGSGGQETQYF.

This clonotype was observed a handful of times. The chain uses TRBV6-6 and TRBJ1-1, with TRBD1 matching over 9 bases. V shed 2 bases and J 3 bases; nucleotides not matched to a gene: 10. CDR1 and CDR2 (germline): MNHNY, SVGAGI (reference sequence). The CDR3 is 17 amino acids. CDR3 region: CASSYRNIRQGDTEAFF. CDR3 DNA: TGTGCCAGCAGTTACCGAAACATCCGACAGGGGGACACTGAAGCTTTCTTT.

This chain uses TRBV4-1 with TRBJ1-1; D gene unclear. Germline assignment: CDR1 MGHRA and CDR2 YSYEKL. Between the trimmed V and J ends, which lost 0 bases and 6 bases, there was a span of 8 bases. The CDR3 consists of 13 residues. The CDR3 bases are TGCGCCAGCAGCCAAGATCAACCCCCTGAAGCTTTCTTT. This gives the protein CASSQDQPPEAFF.

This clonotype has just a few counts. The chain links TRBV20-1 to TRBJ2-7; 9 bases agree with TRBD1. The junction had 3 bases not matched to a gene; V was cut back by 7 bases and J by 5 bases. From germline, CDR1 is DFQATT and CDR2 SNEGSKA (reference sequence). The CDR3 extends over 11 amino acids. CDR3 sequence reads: CSGWDRDEQYF. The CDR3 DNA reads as TGCAGTGGATGGGACAGGGACGAGCAGTACTTC.

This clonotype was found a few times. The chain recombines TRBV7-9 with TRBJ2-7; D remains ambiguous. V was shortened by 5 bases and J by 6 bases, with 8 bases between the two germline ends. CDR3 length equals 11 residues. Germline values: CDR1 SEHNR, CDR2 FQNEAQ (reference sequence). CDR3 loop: CASSGPGEQYF. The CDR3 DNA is TGTGCCAGCAGCGGCCCGGGCGAGCAGTACTTC.

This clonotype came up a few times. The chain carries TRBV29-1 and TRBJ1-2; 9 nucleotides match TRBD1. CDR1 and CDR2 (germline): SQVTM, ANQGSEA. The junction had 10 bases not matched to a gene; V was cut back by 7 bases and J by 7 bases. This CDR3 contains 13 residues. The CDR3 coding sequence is TGCAGCGCAAGCCCGGGACAGGGCTCTGGCTACACCTTC. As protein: CSASPGQGSGYTF.

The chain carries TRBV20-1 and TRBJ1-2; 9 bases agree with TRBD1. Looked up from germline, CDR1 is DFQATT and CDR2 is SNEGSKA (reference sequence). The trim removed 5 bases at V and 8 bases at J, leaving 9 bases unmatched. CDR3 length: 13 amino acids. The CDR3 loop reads CSAGTTGGGGYTF. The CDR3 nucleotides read TGCAGTGCTGGAACGACAGGGGGTGGGGGCTACACCTTC.

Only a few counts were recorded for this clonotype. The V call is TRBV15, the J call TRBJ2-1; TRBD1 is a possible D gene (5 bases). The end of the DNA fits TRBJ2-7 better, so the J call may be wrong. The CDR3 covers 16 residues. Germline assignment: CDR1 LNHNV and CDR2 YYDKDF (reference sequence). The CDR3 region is CATSGRAWGSYNEQYF. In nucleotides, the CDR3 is TGTGCCACCAGCGGTCGAGCATGGGGCTCCTACAATGAGCAGTACTTC.

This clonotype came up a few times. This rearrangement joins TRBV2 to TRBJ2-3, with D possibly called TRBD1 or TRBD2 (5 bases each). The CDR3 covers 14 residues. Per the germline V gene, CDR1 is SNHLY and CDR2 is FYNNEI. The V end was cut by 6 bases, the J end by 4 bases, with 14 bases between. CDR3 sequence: CASRTRDGADTQYF. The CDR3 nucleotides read TGTGCCAGCAGGACCCGGGACGGCGCAGATACGCAGTATTTT.